This T cell receptor beta chain stems from a study of blood T cell repertoires in COVID-19. Source study methods: Amplification of reference gene primers was used by the study to estimate nucleated cell counts. The table came from immunoSEQ multiplex PCR; TCRdb's copy has only in-frame clones and leaves some out. V and J calls and clone size are given by that table; D and trimming were obtained from the DNA. The sample has roughly 70,000 clones; over 60% are singletons. This CDR3 region has 14 residues. Germline CDR1 is SGHTA and CDR2 is FQGNSA. V was shortened by 5 bases and J by 2 bases, with 11 bases between the two germline ends.

The chain employs TRBV7-2 and TRBJ2-3; D might be TRBD2 (5 bases). Sequencing was done on a sample of peripheral blood. The sequence was collected from a man between 60 and 75 years old with COVID-19, enrolled during active disease. The CDR3 DNA follows: TGTGCCAGCAGCCAAGGACTGTCCACAGATACGCAGTATTTT. It specifies CASSQGLSTDTQYF. The full variable domain, its missing parts supplied by reference TRBV7-2 and TRBJ2-3, is GAGVSQSPSNKVTEKGKDVELRCDPISGHTALYWYRQSLGQGLEFLIYFQGNSAPDKSGLPSDRFSAERTGGSVSTLTIQRTQQEDSAVYLCASSQGLSTDTQYFGPGTRLTVL.